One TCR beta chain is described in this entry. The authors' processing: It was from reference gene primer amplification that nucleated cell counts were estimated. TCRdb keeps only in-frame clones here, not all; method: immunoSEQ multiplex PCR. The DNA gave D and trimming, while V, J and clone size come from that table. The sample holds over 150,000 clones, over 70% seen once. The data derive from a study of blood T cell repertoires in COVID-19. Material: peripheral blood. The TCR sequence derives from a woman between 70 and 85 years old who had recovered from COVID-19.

The CDR3 sequence: CSASRDSYSGNTIYF. The CDR3 DNA reads as TGCAGTGCTAGTAGGGACAGCTACTCTGGAAACACCATATATTTT. The chain combines TRBV20-1 with TRBJ1-3; 7 nucleotides line up with TRBD1. V trimming: 3 bases; J trimming: 0 bases; junction bases outside the gene matches: 5. This CDR3 contains 15 residues. The germline CDR1 and CDR2 sequences are DFQATT and SNEGSKA (reference sequence).